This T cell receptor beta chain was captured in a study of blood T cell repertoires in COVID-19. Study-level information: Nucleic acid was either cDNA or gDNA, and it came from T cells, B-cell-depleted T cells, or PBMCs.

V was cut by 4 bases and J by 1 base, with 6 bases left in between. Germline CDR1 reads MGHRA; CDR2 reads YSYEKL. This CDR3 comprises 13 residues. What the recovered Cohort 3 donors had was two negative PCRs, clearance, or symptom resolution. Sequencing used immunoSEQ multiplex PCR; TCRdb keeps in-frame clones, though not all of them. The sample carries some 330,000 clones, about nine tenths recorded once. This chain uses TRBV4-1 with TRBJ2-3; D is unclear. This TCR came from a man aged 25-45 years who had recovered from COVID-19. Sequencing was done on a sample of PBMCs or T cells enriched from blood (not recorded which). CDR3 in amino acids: CASSLPGTDTQYF. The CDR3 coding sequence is TGCGCCAGCAGCCTACCGGGCACAGATACGCAGTATTTT.